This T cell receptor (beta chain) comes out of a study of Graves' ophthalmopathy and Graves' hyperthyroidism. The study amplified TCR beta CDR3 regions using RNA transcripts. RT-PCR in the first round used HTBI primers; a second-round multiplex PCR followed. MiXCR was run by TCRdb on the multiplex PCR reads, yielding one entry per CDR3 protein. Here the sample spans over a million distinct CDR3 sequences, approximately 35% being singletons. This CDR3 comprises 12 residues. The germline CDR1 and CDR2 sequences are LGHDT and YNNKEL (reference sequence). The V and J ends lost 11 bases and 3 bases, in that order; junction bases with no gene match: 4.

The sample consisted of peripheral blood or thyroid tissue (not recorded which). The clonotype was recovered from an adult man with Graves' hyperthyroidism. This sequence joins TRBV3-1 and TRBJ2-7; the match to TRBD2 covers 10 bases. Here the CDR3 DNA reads TGTGCCGCCGGACTAGCGGACTACGAGCAGTACTTC. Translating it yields CAAGLADYEQYF.